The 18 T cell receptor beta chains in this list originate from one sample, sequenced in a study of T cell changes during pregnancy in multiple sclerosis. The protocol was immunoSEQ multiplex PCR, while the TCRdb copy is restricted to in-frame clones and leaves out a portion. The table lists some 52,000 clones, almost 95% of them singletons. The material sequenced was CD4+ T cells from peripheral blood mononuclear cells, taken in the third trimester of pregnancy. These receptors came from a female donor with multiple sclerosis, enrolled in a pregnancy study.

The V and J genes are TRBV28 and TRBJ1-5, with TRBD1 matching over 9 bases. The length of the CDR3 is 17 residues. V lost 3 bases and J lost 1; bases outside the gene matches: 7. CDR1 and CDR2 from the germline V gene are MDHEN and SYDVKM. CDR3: CASSLTGGTESNQPQHF. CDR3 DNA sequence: TGTGCCAGCAGTTTGACAGGGGGGACAGAGAGCAATCAGCCCCAGCATTTT.

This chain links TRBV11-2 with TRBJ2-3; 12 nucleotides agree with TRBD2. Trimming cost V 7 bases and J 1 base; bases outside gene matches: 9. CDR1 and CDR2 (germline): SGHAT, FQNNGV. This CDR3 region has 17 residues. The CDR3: CASTLLAGGGGTDTQYF. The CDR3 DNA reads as TGTGCCAGCACCCTACTAGCGGGGGGAGGGGGCACAGATACGCAGTATTTT.

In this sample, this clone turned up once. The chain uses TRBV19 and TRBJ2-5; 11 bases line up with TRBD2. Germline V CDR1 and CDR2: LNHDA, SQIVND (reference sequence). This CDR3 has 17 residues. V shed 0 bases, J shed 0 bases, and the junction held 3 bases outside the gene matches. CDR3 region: CASSIDPSGGYQETQYF. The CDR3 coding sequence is TGTGCCAGTAGTATAGACCCTAGCGGGGGGTACCAAGAGACCCAGTACTTC.

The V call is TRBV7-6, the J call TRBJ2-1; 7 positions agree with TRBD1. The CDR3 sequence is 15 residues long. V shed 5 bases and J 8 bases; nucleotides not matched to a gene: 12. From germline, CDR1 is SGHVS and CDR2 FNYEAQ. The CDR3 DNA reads TGTGCCAGCAGCCCCAGACAGGGTTCCCACCATGAGCAGTTCTTC. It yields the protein CASSPRQGSHHEQFF.

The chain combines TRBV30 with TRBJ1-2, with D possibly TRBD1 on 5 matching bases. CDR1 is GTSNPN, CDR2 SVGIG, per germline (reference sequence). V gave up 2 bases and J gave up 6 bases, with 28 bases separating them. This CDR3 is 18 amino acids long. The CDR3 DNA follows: TGTGCCTGGAGTACGCCTTCGACAGCGCGCCTTCTGCTTCATGGCTACACCTTC. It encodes CAWSTPSTARLLLHGYTF.

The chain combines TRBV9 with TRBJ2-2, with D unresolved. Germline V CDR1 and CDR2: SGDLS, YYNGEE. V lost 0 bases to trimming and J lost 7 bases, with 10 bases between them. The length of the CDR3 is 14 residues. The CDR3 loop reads CASSVGVFGGELFF. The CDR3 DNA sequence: TGTGCCAGCAGCGTAGGCGTTTTTGGCGGGGAGCTGTTTTTT.

The DNA for the CDR3 is TGCGCCAGCAGCTCCGGGGGGAGCACAGATACGCAGTATTTT. Translation gives CASSSGGSTDTQYF. The chain has TRBV5-1 and TRBJ2-3, with 7 bases matching TRBD2. The V gene end was trimmed by 3 bases and the J gene end by 0 bases; junction bases not matched to a gene: 1. The germline CDR1 and CDR2 sequences are SGHRS and YFSETQ. CDR3 length: 14 amino acids. Filled out from reference TRBV5-1 and TRBJ2-3, the complete variable domain reads KAGVTQTPRYLIKTRGQQVTLSCSPISGHRSVSWYQQTPGQGLQFLFEYFSETQRNKGNFPGRFSGRQFSNSRSEMNVSTLELGDSALYLCASSSGGSTDTQYFGPGTRLTVL.

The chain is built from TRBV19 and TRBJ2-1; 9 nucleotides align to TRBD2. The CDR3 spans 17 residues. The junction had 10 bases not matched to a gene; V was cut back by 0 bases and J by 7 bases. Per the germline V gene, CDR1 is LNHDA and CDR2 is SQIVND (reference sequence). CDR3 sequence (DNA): TGTGCCAGTAGTATAGAGGGTCGCGGGGGGGCGAGAAATGAGCAGTTCTTC. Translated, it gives CASSIEGRGGARNEQFF. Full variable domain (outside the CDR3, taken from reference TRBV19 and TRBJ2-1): DGGITQSPKYLFRKEGQNVTLSCEQNLNHDAMYWYRQDPGQGLRLIYYSQIVNDFQKGDIAEGYSVSREKKESFPLTVTSAQKNPTAFYLCASSIEGRGGARNEQFFGPGTRLTVL.

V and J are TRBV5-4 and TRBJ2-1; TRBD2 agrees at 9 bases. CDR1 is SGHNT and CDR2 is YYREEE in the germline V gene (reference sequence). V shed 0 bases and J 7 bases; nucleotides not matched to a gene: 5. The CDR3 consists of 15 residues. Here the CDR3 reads CASSLEDSGRNEQFF. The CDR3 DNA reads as TGTGCCAGCAGCTTGGAAGATAGCGGGAGAAATGAGCAGTTCTTC.

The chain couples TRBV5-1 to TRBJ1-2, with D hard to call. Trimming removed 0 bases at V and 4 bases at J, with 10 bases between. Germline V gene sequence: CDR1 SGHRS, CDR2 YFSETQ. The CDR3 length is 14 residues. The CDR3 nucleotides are TGCGCCAGCAGCTTGGAGTTGGGAGTCTATGGCTACACCTTC. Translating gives CASSLELGVYGYTF.

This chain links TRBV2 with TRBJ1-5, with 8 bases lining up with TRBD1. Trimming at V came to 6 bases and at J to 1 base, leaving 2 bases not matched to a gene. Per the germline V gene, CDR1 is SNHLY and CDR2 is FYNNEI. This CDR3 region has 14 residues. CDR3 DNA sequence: TGTGCCAGCAGCTGGACAGGGAGCAATCAGCCCCAGCATTTT. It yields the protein CASSWTGSNQPQHF.

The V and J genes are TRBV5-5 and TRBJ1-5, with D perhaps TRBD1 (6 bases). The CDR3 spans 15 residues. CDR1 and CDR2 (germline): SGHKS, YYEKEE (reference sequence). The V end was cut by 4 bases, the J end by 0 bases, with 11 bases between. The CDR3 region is CASSPDRYSNQPQHF. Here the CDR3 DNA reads TGTGCCAGCAGCCCCGACAGGTATAGCAATCAGCCCCAGCATTTT. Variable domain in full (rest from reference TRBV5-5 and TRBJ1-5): DAGVTQSPTHLIKTRGQQVTLRCSPISGHKSVSWYQQVLGQGPQFIFQYYEKEERGRGNFPDRFSARQFPNYSSELNVNALLLGDSALYLCASSPDRYSNQPQHFGDGTRLSIL.

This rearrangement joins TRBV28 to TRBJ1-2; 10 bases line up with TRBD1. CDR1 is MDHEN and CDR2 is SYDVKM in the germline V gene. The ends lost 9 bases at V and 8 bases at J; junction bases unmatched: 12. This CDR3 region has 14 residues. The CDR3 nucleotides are TGTGCCAGTCTAAAGACAGGGGGCGCTAAGGGCTACACCTTC. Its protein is CASLKTGGAKGYTF.

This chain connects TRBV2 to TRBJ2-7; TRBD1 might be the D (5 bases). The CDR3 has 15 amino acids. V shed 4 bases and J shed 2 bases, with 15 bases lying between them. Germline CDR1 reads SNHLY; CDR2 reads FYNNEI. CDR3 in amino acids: CASSGVGTDTYEQYF. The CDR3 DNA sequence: TGTGCCAGCAGTGGGGTCGGAACGGACACCTACGAGCAGTACTTC.

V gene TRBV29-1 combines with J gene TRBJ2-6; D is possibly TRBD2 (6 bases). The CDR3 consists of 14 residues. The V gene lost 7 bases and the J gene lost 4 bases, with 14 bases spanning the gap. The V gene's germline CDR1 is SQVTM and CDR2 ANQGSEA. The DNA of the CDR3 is TGCAGCGCCGGATGGGGGGACGGGGCCAACGTCCTGACTTTC. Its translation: CSAGWGDGANVLTF. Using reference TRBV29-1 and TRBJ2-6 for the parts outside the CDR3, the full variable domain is SAVISQKPSRDICQRGTSLTIQCQVDSQVTMMFWYRQQPGQSLTLIATANQGSEATYESGFVIDKFPISRPNLTFSTLTVSNMSPEDSSIYLCSAGWGDGANVLTFGAGSRLTVL.

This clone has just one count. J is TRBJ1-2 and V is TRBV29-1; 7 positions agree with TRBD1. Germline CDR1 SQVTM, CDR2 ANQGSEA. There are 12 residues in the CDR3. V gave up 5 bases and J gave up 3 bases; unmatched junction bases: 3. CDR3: CSVHTGDYGYTF. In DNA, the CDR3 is TGCAGCGTTCACACAGGGGACTATGGCTACACCTTC.

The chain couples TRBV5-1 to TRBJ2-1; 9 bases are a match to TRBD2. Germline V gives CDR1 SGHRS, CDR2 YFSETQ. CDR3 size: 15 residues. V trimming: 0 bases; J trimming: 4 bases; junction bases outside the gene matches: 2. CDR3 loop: CASSLASGGYNEQFF. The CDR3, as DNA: TGCGCCAGCAGCTTGGCGAGCGGGGGGTACAATGAGCAGTTCTTC.

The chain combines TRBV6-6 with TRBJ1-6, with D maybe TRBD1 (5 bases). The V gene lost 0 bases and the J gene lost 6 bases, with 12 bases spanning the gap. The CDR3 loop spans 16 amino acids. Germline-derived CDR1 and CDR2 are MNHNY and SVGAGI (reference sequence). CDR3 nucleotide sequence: TGTGCCAGCAGTTACTCGGGGCAAACCTTTAATTCACCCCTCCACTTT. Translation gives CASSYSGQTFNSPLHF.